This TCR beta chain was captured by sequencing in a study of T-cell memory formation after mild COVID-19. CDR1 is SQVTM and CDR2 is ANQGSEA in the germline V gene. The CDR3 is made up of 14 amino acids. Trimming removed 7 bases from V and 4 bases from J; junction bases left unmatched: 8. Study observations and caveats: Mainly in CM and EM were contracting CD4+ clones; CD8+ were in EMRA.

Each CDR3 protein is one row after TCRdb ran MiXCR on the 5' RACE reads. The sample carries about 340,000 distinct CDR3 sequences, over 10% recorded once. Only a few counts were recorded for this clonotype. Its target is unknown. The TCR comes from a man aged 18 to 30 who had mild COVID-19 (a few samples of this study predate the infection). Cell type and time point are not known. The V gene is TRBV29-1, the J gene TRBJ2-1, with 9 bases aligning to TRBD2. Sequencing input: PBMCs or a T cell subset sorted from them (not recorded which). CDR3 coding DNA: TGCAGCGGCACCGGGACTAGCCGTTACAATGAGCAGTTCTTC. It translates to CSGTGTSRYNEQFF.